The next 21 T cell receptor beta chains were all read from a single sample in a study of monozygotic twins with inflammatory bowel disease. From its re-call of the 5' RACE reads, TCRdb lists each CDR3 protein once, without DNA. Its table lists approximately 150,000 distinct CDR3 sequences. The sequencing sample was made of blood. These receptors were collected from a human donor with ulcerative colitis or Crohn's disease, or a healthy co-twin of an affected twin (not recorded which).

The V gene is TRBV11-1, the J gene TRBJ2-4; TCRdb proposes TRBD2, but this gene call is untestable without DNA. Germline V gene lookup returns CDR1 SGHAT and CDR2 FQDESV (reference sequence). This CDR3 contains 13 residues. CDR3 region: CASSPDRTAPLYF. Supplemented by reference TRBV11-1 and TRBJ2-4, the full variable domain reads EAEVAQSPRYKITEKSQAVAFWCDPISGHATLYWYRQILGQGPELLVQFQDESVVDDSQLPKDRFSAERLKGVDSTLKIQPAELGDSAMYLCASSPDRTAPLYFGAGTRLSVL.

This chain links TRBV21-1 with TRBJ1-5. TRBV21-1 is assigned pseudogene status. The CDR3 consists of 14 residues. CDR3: CASSKDGTEQPQHF.

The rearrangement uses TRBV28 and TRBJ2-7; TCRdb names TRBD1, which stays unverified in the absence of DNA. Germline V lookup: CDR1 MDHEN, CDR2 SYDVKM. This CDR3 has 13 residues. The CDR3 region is CASRGQDRYEQYF.

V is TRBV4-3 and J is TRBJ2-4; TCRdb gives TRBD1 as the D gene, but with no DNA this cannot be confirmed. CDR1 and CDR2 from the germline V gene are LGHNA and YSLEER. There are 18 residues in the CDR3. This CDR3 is CASSQEPWGQGLSGIQYF.

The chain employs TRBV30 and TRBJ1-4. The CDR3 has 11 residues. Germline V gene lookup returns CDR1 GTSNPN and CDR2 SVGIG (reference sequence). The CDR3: CAWRLNEKLFF.

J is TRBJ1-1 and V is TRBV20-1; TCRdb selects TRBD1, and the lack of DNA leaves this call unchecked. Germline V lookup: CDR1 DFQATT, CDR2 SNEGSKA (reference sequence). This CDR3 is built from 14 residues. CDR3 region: CSASQGGMDTEAFF.

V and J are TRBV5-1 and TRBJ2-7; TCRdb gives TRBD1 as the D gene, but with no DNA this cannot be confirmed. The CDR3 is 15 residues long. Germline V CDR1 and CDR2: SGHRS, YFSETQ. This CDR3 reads CASSLWTGQSNEQYF.

This chain's CDR3 is CAGATSGRGYTF. The chain employs TRBV6-6 and TRBJ1-2. CDR3 size: 12 residues. CDR1 is MNHNY and CDR2 is SVGAGI in the germline V gene (reference sequence).

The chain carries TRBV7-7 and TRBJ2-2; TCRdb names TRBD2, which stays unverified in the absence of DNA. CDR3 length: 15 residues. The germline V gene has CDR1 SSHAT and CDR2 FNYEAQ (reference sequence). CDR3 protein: CASSLAGPDTGELFF.

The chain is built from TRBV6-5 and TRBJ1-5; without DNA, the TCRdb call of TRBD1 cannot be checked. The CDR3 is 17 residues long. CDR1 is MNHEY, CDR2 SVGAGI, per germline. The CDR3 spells CASSWDRGLLGNQPQHF.

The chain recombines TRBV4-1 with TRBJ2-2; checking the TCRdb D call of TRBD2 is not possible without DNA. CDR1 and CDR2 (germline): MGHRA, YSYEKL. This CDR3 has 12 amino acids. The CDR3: CASSSGAGELFF.

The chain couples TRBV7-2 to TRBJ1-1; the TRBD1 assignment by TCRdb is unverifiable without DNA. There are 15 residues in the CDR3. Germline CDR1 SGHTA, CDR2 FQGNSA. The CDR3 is CASSLVGQMNTEAFF.

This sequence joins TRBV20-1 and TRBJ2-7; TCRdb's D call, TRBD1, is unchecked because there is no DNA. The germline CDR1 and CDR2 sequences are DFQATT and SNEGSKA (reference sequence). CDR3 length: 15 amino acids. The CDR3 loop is CSAYQPGQGTYEQYF.

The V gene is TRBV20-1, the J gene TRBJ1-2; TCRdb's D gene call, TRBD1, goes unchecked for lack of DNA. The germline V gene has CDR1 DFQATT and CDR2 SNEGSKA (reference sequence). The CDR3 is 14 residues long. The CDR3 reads CSARDRTPNYGYTF.

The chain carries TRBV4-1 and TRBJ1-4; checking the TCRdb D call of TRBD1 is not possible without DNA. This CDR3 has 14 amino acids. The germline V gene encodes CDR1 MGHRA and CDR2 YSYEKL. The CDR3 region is CASSQGQQNEKLFF.

The CDR3 spells CASSYAPGEAFF. The chain carries TRBV5-1 and TRBJ1-1; TCRdb's assignment of TRBD1 cannot be checked, as there is no DNA. The CDR3 covers 12 residues. The V gene's germline CDR1 is SGHRS and CDR2 YFSETQ.

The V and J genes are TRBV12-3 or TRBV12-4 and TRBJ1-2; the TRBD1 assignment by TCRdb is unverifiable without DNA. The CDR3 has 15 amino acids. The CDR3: CSSSFTGGANYGYTF.

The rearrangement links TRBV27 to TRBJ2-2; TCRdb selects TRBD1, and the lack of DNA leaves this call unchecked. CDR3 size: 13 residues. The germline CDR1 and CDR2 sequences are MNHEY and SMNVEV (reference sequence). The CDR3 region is CASSSPGPGELFF.

The CDR3 is CSAMDGDTYEQYF. The chain couples TRBV20-1 to TRBJ2-7. Germline loops: CDR1 DFQATT, CDR2 SNEGSKA (reference sequence). There are 13 residues in the CDR3.

Here the CDR3 reads CASSPQGGLNQPQHF. The J gene is TRBJ1-5, the V gene TRBV6-1. CDR1 and CDR2 from the germline V gene are MNHNS and SASEGT. The CDR3 extends over 15 amino acids.

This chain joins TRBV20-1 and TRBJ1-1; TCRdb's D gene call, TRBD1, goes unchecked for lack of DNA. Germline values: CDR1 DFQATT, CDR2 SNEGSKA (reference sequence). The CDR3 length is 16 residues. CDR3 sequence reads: CSARVLRGRLNTEAFF.